The rows below give T cell receptor beta chains drawn from one sample of a study of early T cells in non-severe SARS-CoV-2 infection. TCRdb fed the 5' RACE reads into MiXCR, producing one record per CDR3 protein. The profile covers tens of thousands of distinct CDR3 sequences, with 7% to 8% appearing a single time and more than 3% taken by the ten largest. The specimen was whole blood. These receptor sequences come from an adult who was a healthcare worker with PCR-confirmed SARS-CoV-2 infection or an uninfected control (not recorded which). The CDR3 runs from the conserved cysteine through the conserved F or W. Each record gives: V gene, J gene, CDR3 protein.

>TRBV28|TRBJ1-1
CASSLEWTGGNTEAFF
>TRBV7-9|TRBJ1-1
CASSLGGTVDEAFF
>TRBV29-1|TRBJ2-3
CSVVSGRARGAQYF
>TRBV20-1|TRBJ2-5
CSARDLAGGPQETQYF
>TRBV15|TRBJ2-1
CATSRDNPLSGTYNEQFF
>TRBV7-9|TRBJ2-1
CASSYLAGSHNEQFF
>TRBV12-3/TRBV12-4|TRBJ1-2
CASSFQGGYNYGYTF
>TRBV3-1|TRBJ2-3
CASSQGLADTQDF
>TRBV28|TRBJ2-5
CASSYPGLAGVGQETQYF
>TRBV11-2|TRBJ2-7
CASSTNGPYEQYF
>TRBV9|TRBJ2-4
CASSVAALAGGIAKNIQYF
>TRBV6-6|TRBJ1-1
CASSPKIEAFF
>TRBV9|TRBJ1-6
CASSVESGGNSPLHF
>TRBV5-1|TRBJ2-1
CASSSRTENEQFF
>TRBV18|TRBJ2-7
CASSPGTGNEQYF
>TRBV20-1|TRBJ2-7
CSASLTSGGGYEQYF
>TRBV6-6|TRBJ1-1
CASSYGRGHGTEAFF
>TRBV27|TRBJ1-4
CASTPRTASNEKLFF
>TRBV5-1|TRBJ2-1
CASSSNRAGGNEQFF
>TRBV18|TRBJ1-6
CASSPTGNGDSPLHF
>TRBV7-3|TRBJ2-2
CASSLGSLPGELFF
>TRBV29-1|TRBJ2-5
CSVSLAGGQETQYF
>TRBV5-1|TRBJ2-3
CASSRLAGSTDTQYF
>TRBV7-6|TRBJ2-1
CASSFSSGEQFF
>TRBV14|TRBJ2-2
CASSQAGFTGELFF
>TRBV6-6|TRBJ2-7
CASLRDRASEQYF
>TRBV28|TRBJ2-4
CASHDTSAKNIQYF
>TRBV3-1|TRBJ2-4
CASSTRSSGEGIQYF
>TRBV2|TRBJ2-1
CASSKSGLAAYNEQFF